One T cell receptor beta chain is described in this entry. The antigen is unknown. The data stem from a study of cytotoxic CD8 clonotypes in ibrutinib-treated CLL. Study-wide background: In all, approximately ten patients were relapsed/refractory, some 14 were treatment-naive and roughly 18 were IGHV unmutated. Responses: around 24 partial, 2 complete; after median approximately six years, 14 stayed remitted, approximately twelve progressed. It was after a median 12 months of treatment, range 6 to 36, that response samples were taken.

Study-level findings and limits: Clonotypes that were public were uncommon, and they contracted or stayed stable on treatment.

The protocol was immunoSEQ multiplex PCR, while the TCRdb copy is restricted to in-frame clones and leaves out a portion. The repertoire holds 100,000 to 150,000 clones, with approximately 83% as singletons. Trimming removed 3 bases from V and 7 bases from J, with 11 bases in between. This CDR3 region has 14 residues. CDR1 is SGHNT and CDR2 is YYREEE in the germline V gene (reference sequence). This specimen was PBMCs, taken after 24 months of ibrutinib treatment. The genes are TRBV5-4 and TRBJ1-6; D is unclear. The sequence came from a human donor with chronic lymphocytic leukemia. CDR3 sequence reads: CASSSGSTNSPLHF. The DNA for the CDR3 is TGTGCCAGCAGCTCCGGGTCAACCAATTCACCCCTCCACTTT.